The rows below give T cell receptor beta chains drawn from one sample of a study of cytomegalovirus exposure and HLA in healthy donors. Here immunoSEQ multiplex PCR was the method, and the copy in TCRdb shows in-frame clones only, minus some. Here the sample table reports approximately 170,000 clones. Sequenced: PBMCs. These receptor sequences come from a woman aged 18-29 years in good health and CMV-seropositive. The CDR3 runs from the conserved cysteine through the conserved F or W. D genes are given only for firm matches.

V gene,J gene,D gene,CDR3 DNA,CDR3 protein
TRBV5-1,TRBJ1-1,-,TGCGCCAGCAGAAATAGAAACACTGAAGCTTTCTTT,CASRNRNTEAFF
TRBV30,TRBJ2-7,TRBD2,TGTGCCTGGAGTACCACCGGGGGGGGCGCGTACTTC,CAWSTTGGGAYF
TRBV2,TRBJ1-3,-,TGTGCCAGCAGTGAAAGCCCGGGAAACACCATATATTTT,CASSESPGNTIYF
TRBV6-5,TRBJ1-4,TRBD1,TGTGCCAGCAGAAATAGAGCAGGGGGCGGAGAAAAACTGTTTTTT,CASRNRAGGGEKLFF
TRBV7-9,TRBJ1-5,-,TGTGCCAGCAGCTTAGGAGGGCCCGTCTGGTCCCAGCATTTT,CASSLGGPVWSQHF
TRBV5-1,TRBJ1-2,TRBD1,TGCGCCAGCACCCCGACGGACAGGGAGGCCTATGGCTACACCTTC,CASTPTDREAYGYTF
TRBV11-2,TRBJ2-2,TRBD2,TGTGCCAGCAGCCCACTAGCGGGGACTACCGGGGAGCTGTTTTTT,CASSPLAGTTGELFF
TRBV5-1,TRBJ1-3,-,TGCGCCAGCAGCTCCGCAGGGAACTCTGGAAACACCATATATTTT,CASSSAGNSGNTIYF
TRBV12-5,TRBJ1-4,-,TGTGCTAGTGGTTTGGTATCGGGGATATGGCAGGAAAAACTGTTTTTT,CASGLVSGIWQEKLFF
TRBV7-2,TRBJ2-7,-,TGTGCCAGCAGCTTAGCGGTCAACAGGATACCCTACGAGCAGTACTTC,CASSLAVNRIPYEQYF
TRBV27,TRBJ2-7,-,TGTGCCAGCAGTTTATACAGGGCAGACGAGCAGTACTTC,CASSLYRADEQYF
TRBV6-5,TRBJ1-1,TRBD1,TGTGCCAGCAGGGAGCAGGGGGCGAGAACTGAAGCTTTCTTT,CASREQGARTEAFF
TRBV6-6,TRBJ2-3,-,TGTGCCAGCAGTCGCACAAAATCAGATACGCAGTATTTT,CASSRTKSDTQYF
TRBV14,TRBJ1-5,-,TGTGCCAGCAGCCCGGGACTTGGTCAGCCCCAGCATTTT,CASSPGLGQPQHF
TRBV10-3,TRBJ1-2,TRBD1,TGTGCCATCAGTTTTGGGACAGGCGGCTACACCTTC,CAISFGTGGYTF
TRBV5-8,TRBJ1-6,-,TGTGCCAGCAGCTTGGGGGCAGGGTCCTCACCCCTCCACTTT,CASSLGAGSSPLHF
TRBV7-2,TRBJ1-2,TRBD1,TGTGCCAGCAGCGGGCGGGACAGGGTAGATGGCTACACCTTC,CASSGRDRVDGYTF
TRBV5-1,TRBJ2-7,TRBD2,TGCGCCAGCAGCTTGGCGGCGACTAGCGGGATTTATGTCGACGAGCAGTACTTC,CASSLAATSGIYVDEQYF
TRBV7-2,TRBJ2-1,TRBD2,TGTGCCAGCAGCCCCCGCACCGGGACTATATCCAATGAGCAGTTCTTC,CASSPRTGTISNEQFF
TRBV5-1,TRBJ2-3,-,TGCGCCAGCAGCTGGGACATATTTCGCGGGGGAGGCACAGATACGCAGTATTTT,CASSWDIFRGGGTDTQYF
TRBV6-6,TRBJ2-7,-,TGTGCCAGCCCCACCGTTCCGGGTTTCTACGAGCAGTACTTC,CASPTVPGFYEQYF
TRBV5-1,TRBJ2-1,TRBD2,TGCGCCAGCAGCGCCTCCGGGACTATCGTACTGGATGAGCAGTTCTTC,CASSASGTIVLDEQFF
TRBV19,TRBJ1-4,-,TGTGCCAGTAGTATAGGAGGAACAAGAAATGAAAAACTGTTTTTT,CASSIGGTRNEKLFF
TRBV11-2,TRBJ2-5,-,TGTGCCAGCAGCTGGGGGGGCCGAGAGACCCAGTACTTC,CASSWGGRETQYF
TRBV5-4,TRBJ2-5,-,TGTGCCAGCAGCTTGGGACAGAAGTACCAAGAGACCCAGTACTTC,CASSLGQKYQETQYF
TRBV7-9,TRBJ2-3,TRBD1,TGTGCCAGCAGCTTGGGACAGTTTAGCACAGATACGCAGTATTTT,CASSLGQFSTDTQYF
TRBV2,TRBJ2-7,-,TGTGCCAGCAGTGATCGGGGAGGCGAGCAGTACTTC,CASSDRGGEQYF
TRBV13,TRBJ2-7,TRBD1,TGTGCCAGCAGAATGACAGGGGGCAAACACGAGCAGTACTTC,CASRMTGGKHEQYF